The 13 T cell receptor beta chains below all came from one sample that was sequenced in a study of shared clonotypes between healthy human individuals. Measured with immunoSEQ multiplex PCR; TCRdb has only the in-frame clones, and not every one. Of about 640,000 clones in the sample, around 72% are singletons; the top ten hold 1.8%. The specimen sequenced was memory CD4+ T cells sorted from blood. Subset described: CD45RA-negative fraction. These receptors came from a woman aged 25 to 39 in good health.

The genes are TRBV10-2 and TRBJ2-3; TRBD2 might be the D (6 bases). Looked up from germline, CDR1 is WSHSY and CDR2 is SAAADI. This CDR3 comprises 14 residues. V was trimmed by 4 bases and J by 2 bases, leaving 10 bases between them. The CDR3 DNA reads TGCGCCAGCAGTGTGACTAGAATCACAGATACGCAGTATTTT. This encodes CASSVTRITDTQYF.

This clone was recorded at least ten times. The gene calls are TRBV27 and TRBJ1-2; 9 bases are a match to TRBD1. The CDR3 is 15 residues long. The germline V gene has CDR1 MNHEY and CDR2 SMNVEV (reference sequence). With 2 bases clipped from V and 2 bases from J, the junction kept 3 bases outside the gene matches. CDR3: CASSLITGGNYGYTF. The CDR3 nucleotides read TGTGCCAGCAGTTTAATAACAGGGGGCAACTATGGCTACACCTTC.

The chain uses TRBV6-5 and TRBJ2-5, with D possibly TRBD2 on 5 matching bases. V was clipped by 8 bases and J by 1 base, with 14 bases between them. CDR1 and CDR2 from the germline V gene are MNHEY and SVGAGI. There are 14 residues in the CDR3. The CDR3 is CASREGWAQETQYF. The DNA for the CDR3 is TGTGCCAGCCGGGAAGGATGGGCCCAAGAGACCCAGTACTTC.

Comment on this clone: Given a much more abundant clone one base away, this may be a read error. The sample contains more than one DNA sequence encoding this CDR3. The V call is TRBV28, the J call TRBJ1-2; D call uncertain. This CDR3 contains 11 residues. Germline-derived CDR1 and CDR2 are MDHEN and SYDVKM. Between the trimmed V and J ends, which lost 6 bases and 0 bases, there was a span of 2 bases. The DNA of the CDR3 is TGTGCCAGCAGAGCTAACTATGGCTACACCTTC. Protein product: CASRANYGYTF.

The chain carries TRBV2 and TRBJ2-2; TRBD2 matches at 10 bases. The CDR3 has 16 residues. Unmatched junction bases numbered 5, after V lost 4 bases and J lost 3 bases. Per the germline V gene, CDR1 is SNHLY and CDR2 is FYNNEI. In DNA form, the CDR3 reads TGTGCCAGCAGTGTCTTCCTAGCGGGGGACACCGGGGAGCTGTTTTTT. Residues: CASSVFLAGDTGELFF. The full variable domain, its missing parts supplied by reference TRBV2 and TRBJ2-2, is EPEVTQTPSHQVTQMGQEVILRCVPISNHLYFYWYRQILGQKVEFLVSFYNNEISEKSEIFDDQFSVERPDGSNFTLKIRSTKLEDSAMYFCASSVFLAGDTGELFFGEGSRLTVL.

The rearrangement links TRBV25-1 to TRBJ1-4; no clear D gene. This CDR3 region has 14 residues. CDR1 is MGHDK, CDR2 SYGVNS, per germline. V was cut by 2 bases and J by 1 base, with 5 bases left in between. CDR3 loop: CASSEHRTNEKLFF. The CDR3 DNA sequence: TGTGCCAGCAGTGAACACAGAACTAATGAAAAACTGTTTTTT. Together with reference TRBV25-1 and TRBJ1-4, the CDR3 gives the full variable domain: EADIYQTPRYLVIGTGKKITLECSQTMGHDKMYWYQQDPGMELHLIHYSYGVNSTEKGDLSSESTVSRIRTEHFPLTLESARPSHTSQYLCASSEHRTNEKLFFGSGTQLSVL.

The chain has TRBV28 and TRBJ2-2; 8 bases are a match to TRBD1. With V trimmed by 10 bases and J by 6 bases, 10 bases remained unmatched. CDR1 is MDHEN, CDR2 SYDVKM, per germline. CDR3 length: 14 residues. Here the CDR3 reads CATDSQGAPGELFF. DNA of the CDR3: TGTGCCACCGACAGTCAGGGGGCACCCGGGGAGCTGTTTTTT.

The rearrangement joins TRBV29-1 to TRBJ2-1; D perhaps matches TRBD1 (7 bases). The CDR3 runs to 13 residues. Trimming took off 3 bases at V and 7 bases at J, with 13 bases between the two ends. Germline-derived CDR1 and CDR2 are SQVTM and ANQGSEA. The CDR3 loop is CSVDRGVENEQFF. The DNA of the CDR3 is TGCAGCGTTGACAGGGGGGTCGAAAATGAGCAGTTCTTC.

The chain is built from TRBV30 and TRBJ2-5; 11 bases map to TRBD2. V dropped 5 bases and J dropped 8; count of bases not matched to a gene: 16. CDR1 is GTSNPN, CDR2 SVGIG, per germline (reference sequence). This CDR3 has 16 residues. The CDR3 loop reads CAWLRGTSGQRETQYF. The CDR3 DNA is TGTGCCTGGTTAAGGGGGACTAGCGGCCAAAGAGAAACCCAGTACTTC.

The chain is built from TRBV5-1 and TRBJ1-6; 7 nucleotides align to TRBD1. CDR1 SGHRS and CDR2 YFSETQ come from the germline V gene. The junction had 7 bases not matched to a gene; V was cut back by 4 bases and J by 6 bases. The CDR3 sequence is 15 residues long. The CDR3 here is CASSRRGDSNSPLHF. As DNA, the CDR3 is TGCGCCAGCAGCCGGAGGGGGGACAGTAATTCACCCCTCCACTTT.

A remark on this clone: This probably arose from a read error, given a far larger clone one base away. Different DNA sequences within this sample yield the same CDR3. V gene TRBV5-1 combines with J gene TRBJ2-1; 15 positions match TRBD2. The CDR3 has 16 residues. J was trimmed by 7 bases and V by 4 bases; bases with no gene match: 6. Germline CDR1 SGHRS, CDR2 YFSETQ. The DNA for the CDR3 is TGCGCCAGCAGCCCCACCGGGACTAGCGGGAGGAATGAGCAGTTCTTC. Its translation: CASSPTGTSGRNEQFF.

The sample holds one count of this clone. J is TRBJ2-7 and V is TRBV5-4; D might be TRBD1 or TRBD2, each matching 5 bases. The CDR3 is 14 amino acids. Germline V gene lookup returns CDR1 SGHNT and CDR2 YYREEE (reference sequence). V lost 0 bases to trimming and J lost 6 bases, with 13 bases between them. CDR3 protein: CASSLEGTKREQYF. The CDR3 DNA reads TGTGCCAGCAGCTTGGAGGGGACCAAACGCGAGCAGTACTTC. Based on the CDR3 plus reference TRBV5-4 and TRBJ2-7, the full variable domain is ETGVTQSPTHLIKTRGQQVTLRCSSQSGHNTVSWYQQALGQGPQFIFQYYREEENGRGNFPPRFSGLQFPNYSSELNVNALELDDSALYLCASSLEGTKREQYFGPGTRLTVT.

Many counts were recorded for this clone. The chain couples TRBV7-2 to TRBJ1-1; tentative D call: TRBD1 (6 bases). This CDR3 contains 16 residues. V dropped 5 bases and J dropped 1 base, with 17 bases sitting between them. Germline V gives CDR1 SGHTA, CDR2 FQGNSA. The CDR3 bases are TGTGCCAGCAGCCCCTCTTGGGTAGGGGGGAACACTGAAGCTTTCTTT. This gives the protein CASSPSWVGGNTEAFF.